This T cell receptor (beta chain) derives from a study of blood T cell repertoires in COVID-19. Method: immunoSEQ multiplex PCR; TCRdb's copy keeps in-frame clones and lacks some. This table holds around 200,000 clones, around 83% found once. A word on this clone: Other DNA sequences in the sample encode the same CDR3.

Germline V lookup: CDR1 MDHEN, CDR2 SYDVKM. The CDR3 totals 12 residues. Between the trimmed V and J ends, which lost 5 bases and 7 bases, there was a span of 9 bases. The chain employs TRBV28 and TRBJ2-1; TRBD1 might be the D (6 bases). The sequencing sample was made of peripheral blood. The receptor comes from a woman aged 45 to 65 with acute or convalescent COVID-19. CDR3 amino acids: CASSPGVNEQFF. In nucleotides, the CDR3 is TGTGCCAGCAGTCCAGGGGTAAATGAGCAGTTCTTC. The variable domain in full, with the rest retrieved from reference TRBV28 and TRBJ2-1, is DVKVTQSSRYLVKRTGEKVFLECVQDMDHENMFWYRQDPGLGLRLIYFSYDVKMKEKGDIPEGYSVSREKKERFSLILESASTNQTSMYLCASSPGVNEQFFGPGTRLTVL.